These 11 T cell receptor beta chains were all obtained from the same sample, sequenced in a study of cytomegalovirus exposure and HLA in healthy donors. PCR involved 60 Vbeta and 13 Jbeta primers. Only in-frame clones appear in the TCRdb table, and some are missing; sequencing was by immunoSEQ multiplex PCR. This table holds more than 95,000 clones. The sample comprised PBMCs. These receptors originate from a man in his forties in good health and CMV-seronegative.

The chain uses TRBV11-2 and TRBJ2-7; the match to TRBD2 covers 9 bases. CDR3 size: 15 residues. Germline assignment: CDR1 SGHAT and CDR2 FQNNGV. J was trimmed by 3 bases and V by 4 bases; bases with no gene match: 7. CDR3 in DNA: TGTGCCAGCAGCTCCCCGGGTAGCGGGGGCTACGAGCAGTACTTC. This sequence encodes CASSSPGSGGYEQYF. Supplemented by reference TRBV11-2 and TRBJ2-7, the full variable domain reads EAGVAQSPRYKIIEKRQSVAFWCNPISGHATLYWYQQILGQGPKLLIQFQNNGVVDDSQLPKDRFSAERLKGVDSTLKIQPAKLEDSAVYLCASSSPGSGGYEQYFGPGTRLTVT.

The chain combines TRBV19 with TRBJ2-3; D not resolved. In germline, CDR1 is LNHDA, CDR2 SQIVND (reference sequence). CDR3 size: 16 residues. V dropped 2 bases and J dropped 0 bases, with 12 bases sitting between them. CDR3 sequence: CASSITGRISTDTQYF. In DNA, the CDR3 is TGTGCCAGTAGTATAACCGGCAGGATAAGCACAGATACGCAGTATTTT. Drawing the rest from reference TRBV19 and TRBJ2-3, the complete variable domain is DGGITQSPKYLFRKEGQNVTLSCEQNLNHDAMYWYRQDPGQGLRLIYYSQIVNDFQKGDIAEGYSVSREKKESFPLTVTSAQKNPTAFYLCASSITGRISTDTQYFGPGTRLTVL.

CDR3 residues: CASSDRDRGSYGYTF. Here the CDR3 DNA reads TGTGCCAGCAGCGACCGGGACAGGGGAAGCTATGGCTACACCTTC. This chain joins TRBV5-4 and TRBJ1-2; 10 positions match TRBD1. Germline CDR1 is SGHNT and CDR2 is YYREEE (reference sequence). The CDR3 sequence is 15 residues long. V shed 4 bases, J shed 4 bases, and the junction held 7 bases outside the gene matches.

With regard to this clone: Different DNA sequences within this sample yield the same CDR3. The rearrangement links TRBV11-3 to TRBJ1-1; no firm D call. Deletions cut 5 bases from V and 4 bases from J, with 5 bases between. The germline V gene encodes CDR1 SGHNT and CDR2 YENEEA. The CDR3 length is 11 residues. The CDR3: CASSLRTEAFF. The CDR3 nucleotides are TGTGCCAGCAGCCTACGCACTGAAGCTTTCTTT. Full variable domain (outside the CDR3, taken from reference TRBV11-3 and TRBJ1-1): EAGVVQSPRYKIIEKKQPVAFWCNPISGHNTLYWYLQNLGQGPELLIRYENEEAVDDSQLPKDRFSAERLKGVDSTLKIQPAELGDSAVYLCASSLRTEAFFGQGTRLTVV.

The genes are TRBV5-4 and TRBJ2-5, with D unresolved. Germline CDR1 and CDR2: SGHNT and YYREEE (reference sequence). Trimming removed 0 bases at V and 4 bases at J, with 10 bases between. The CDR3 has 14 amino acids. As DNA, the CDR3 is TGTGCCAGCAGCTTGGGGCGGTTGATAGAGACCCAGTACTTC. It encodes CASSLGRLIETQYF. Together with reference TRBV5-4 and TRBJ2-5, the CDR3 gives the full variable domain: ETGVTQSPTHLIKTRGQQVTLRCSSQSGHNTVSWYQQALGQGPQFIFQYYREEENGRGNFPPRFSGLQFPNYSSELNVNALELDDSALYLCASSLGRLIETQYFGPGTRLLVL.

This chain joins TRBV27 and TRBJ2-3; 8 bases fit TRBD1. The CDR3 is 14 residues long. The junction had 0 bases not matched to a gene; V was cut back by 0 bases and J by 4 bases. Per the germline V gene, CDR1 is MNHEY and CDR2 is SMNVEV (reference sequence). The CDR3 is CASSLSQGADTQYF. The DNA for the CDR3 is TGTGCCAGCAGTTTATCACAGGGGGCAGATACGCAGTATTTT.

The chain joins TRBV6-6 to TRBJ1-1; 9 bases map to TRBD1. CDR3 length: 14 residues. From germline, CDR1 is MNHNY and CDR2 SVGAGI (reference sequence). With V trimmed by 8 bases and J by 0 bases, 4 bases remained unmatched. CDR3 in DNA: TGTGCCAGCGACGGACAGGGGATGAACACTGAAGCTTTCTTT. Its protein is CASDGQGMNTEAFF.

The chain employs TRBV6-1 and TRBJ2-4; 15 bases line up with TRBD2. This CDR3 has 19 amino acids. V lost 1 base to trimming and J lost 0 bases; unmatched junction nucleotides: 4. The germline V gene has CDR1 MNHNS and CDR2 SASEGT. The CDR3 nucleotides are TGTGCCAGCAGTGAAGTGGGACTAGCGGGGGGACTAGCCAAAAACATTCAGTACTTC. Translated: CASSEVGLAGGLAKNIQYF.

The CDR3 is CASSSGQPGADTQYF. Here the CDR3 DNA reads TGCGCCAGCAGCTCGGGACAGCCAGGTGCAGATACGCAGTATTTT. The chain uses TRBV5-1 and TRBJ2-3; 7 bases match TRBD1. V lost 3 bases and J lost 4; bases outside the gene matches: 8. CDR3 size: 15 residues. Per germline, CDR1 SGHRS and CDR2 YFSETQ.

The chain carries TRBV7-2 and TRBJ2-1; TRBD2 matches 8 bases. CDR3 length: 15 amino acids. V shed 7 bases and J 0 bases; nucleotides not matched to a gene: 5. The germline gives CDR1 SGHTA, CDR2 FQGNSA. CDR3 bases: TGTGCCAGCACCATTAGCGGGGACTCCTACAATGAGCAGTTCTTC. Translation: CASTISGDSYNEQFF.

The CDR3 is CASSRPGTVTDTQYF. CDR3 DNA sequence: TGTGCCAGCAGCCGGCCCGGGACAGTCACAGATACGCAGTATTTT. The chain combines TRBV5-8 with TRBJ2-3, with 7 bases lining up with TRBD1. Trimming at V came to 4 bases and at J to 2 bases, leaving 7 bases not matched to a gene. Germline V CDR1 and CDR2: SGHTS, YDEGEE. The CDR3 contains 15 residues.